This T cell receptor (beta chain) originates from a study of blood T cell repertoires in COVID-19. Study details: Samples representing acute and convalescent COVID-19 were sourced from the United States, Italy and Spain. In each case, the material was cDNA or gDNA derived from T cells, B-cell-depleted T cells, or PBMCs.

Per the study methods: Nucleated cell counts were estimated from reference gene primer amplification. Profiled with immunoSEQ multiplex PCR; TCRdb holds only in-frame clones, not every one. That table furnishes V, J and clone size, whereas the DNA furnished D and trimming. The repertoire holds 190,000 or so clones, with around 86% as singletons. This receptor was taken from a man aged 40-49 years with acute or convalescent COVID-19. Sequences were obtained from peripheral blood.

CDR3 sequence: CASSYLGEGDTEAFF. The DNA for the CDR3 is TGTGCCAGCAGTTATCTTGGGGAGGGGGACACTGAAGCTTTCTTT. V is TRBV6-5 and J is TRBJ1-1, with D perhaps TRBD1 (6 bases). Deletions cut 3 bases from V and 3 bases from J, with 14 bases between. Per the germline V gene, CDR1 is MNHEY and CDR2 is SVGAGI. The CDR3 contains 15 residues.